The sequence of this TCR beta chain was determined in a study of blood T cell repertoires in COVID-19. In the study overall: Samples taken during acute and convalescent COVID-19 were collected in the United States, Italy and Spain. Sample material is recorded as cDNA or gDNA derived from T cells, B-cell-depleted T cells, or PBMCs.

This CDR3 contains 14 residues. CDR1 SGHAT and CDR2 FQNNGV come from the germline V gene. V lost 2 bases, J lost 0 bases, and 7 bases lay in between. Authors' methods: Nucleated cell counts were estimated from reference gene primer amplification. Sequencing used immunoSEQ multiplex PCR; TCRdb keeps in-frame clones, though not all of them. From that table come the V and J calls and clone size; the DNA was used to work out D and trimming. This sample yields 250,000 or so clones, of which more than 75% are seen a single time; about 8.6% belongs to the top ten. The sequence came from a middle-aged man with active or convalescent COVID-19. This chain links TRBV11-2 with TRBJ1-1, with D unresolved. Input material: peripheral blood. As DNA, the CDR3 is TGTGCCAGCAGCTTAAACAACATGAACACTGAAGCTTTCTTT. Its protein is CASSLNNMNTEAFF.